This T cell receptor beta chain was profiled in a study of T cell responses to AZD1222 COVID-19 vaccine. General observations from the study: Spike-specific TCR breadth rose after two AZD1222 doses, and depth rose as well. CD4 TCRs associated with vaccination spanned spike, dominating at 160-218 and 743-854.

Using immunoSEQ multiplex PCR, the repertoire was profiled, and TCRdb retains in-frame clones only, with some absent. The sample lists approximately 150,000 clones; 88% were seen once. V shed 4 bases and J shed 6 bases, with 11 bases lying between them. CDR3 length: 13 amino acids. Germline-derived CDR1 and CDR2 are SGHDT and YYEEEE. A word on this clone: Its cognate antigen is unknown.

This sample comprised peripheral blood, obtained 28 days after the second dose of the MenACWY control vaccine. The TCR sequence derives from an adult who received the MenACWY meningococcal vaccine as a control. The chain joins TRBV5-6 to TRBJ1-5; unclear D gene. For the CDR3, the DNA is TGTGCCAGCAGCGAAGGACCCGCTCAGCCCCAGCATTTT. Translation gives CASSEGPAQPQHF.